Below are 25 T cell receptor beta chains sequenced from a single sample in a study of beta chain features in type 1 diabetes. Broader study findings: TCRB CDR3 length was moderately but significantly reduced in all four CD4+ subsets of Type 1 diabetes patients.

Every bit of the isolated RNA underwent reverse transcription, so sequencing read expressed TCRB transcripts. Sequencing used immunoSEQ multiplex PCR; TCRdb keeps in-frame clones, though not all of them. Seen here are nearly 700,000 clones, roughly an eighth observed once, and the top ten hold approximately 0.021%. The antigens of these receptors remain unknown. Sequenced input: naive CD4+ T cells from blood. Every receptor here comes from a man aged 18 to 30 with type 1 diabetes.

This clone was seen a handful of times. The chain uses TRBV29-1 and TRBJ1-2; 8 positions match TRBD1. CDR3 size: 13 residues. Trimming cost V 7 bases and J 1 base; bases outside gene matches: 5. The germline V gene has CDR1 SQVTM and CDR2 ANQGSEA. CDR3 loop: CSARTGFNYGYTF. The DNA for the CDR3 is TGCAGCGCGCGGACAGGGTTTAACTATGGCTACACCTTC.

This clone was detected only a few times. This chain links TRBV10-3 with TRBJ2-7; D is perhaps TRBD2 (6 bases). This CDR3 spans 16 amino acids. V was clipped by 4 bases and J by 0 bases, with 16 bases between them. Germline loops: CDR1 ENHRY, CDR2 SYGVKD. The CDR3 spells CAISAGGDHSSYEQYF. In DNA, the CDR3 is TGTGCCATCAGTGCCGGCGGGGACCACAGCTCCTACGAGCAGTACTTC.

The chain couples TRBV4-2 to TRBJ2-6; D remains ambiguous. The V gene lost 7 bases and the J gene lost 4 bases, with 8 bases spanning the gap. Germline values: CDR1 LGHNA, CDR2 YNFKEQ. The CDR3 covers 13 residues. The CDR3 protein is CASTFPGANVLTF. Here the CDR3 DNA reads TGTGCCAGCACCTTCCCCGGGGCCAACGTCCTGACTTTC.

A few counts support this clone. The rearrangement joins TRBV2 to TRBJ1-5; D possibly corresponds to TRBD1 (5 bases). Trimming stripped 6 bases from V and 2 bases from J, with 23 bases between. Germline loops: CDR1 SNHLY, CDR2 FYNNEI. The CDR3 sequence is 18 residues long. The CDR3 spells CASRATGGRVLGNQPQHF. Written as DNA, the CDR3 is TGTGCCAGCAGGGCAACGGGCGGCAGGGTACTTGGCAATCAGCCCCAGCATTTT.

V and J are TRBV9 and TRBJ1-2; TRBD1 agrees at 10 bases. CDR3 size: 14 residues. Trimming cost V 1 base and J 5 bases; bases outside gene matches: 2. CDR1 is SGDLS, CDR2 YYNGEE, per germline. CDR3 coding DNA: TGTGCCAGCAGCGTAAGGACAGGGGGATATGGCTACACCTTC. Translating it yields CASSVRTGGYGYTF.

This clone has more than one count but fewer than ten. V gene TRBV7-9 combines with J gene TRBJ2-7; 8 bases are a match to TRBD1. The germline V gene encodes CDR1 SEHNR and CDR2 FQNEAQ (reference sequence). With V trimmed by 5 bases and J by 3 bases, 6 bases remained unmatched. The CDR3 contains 14 residues. The CDR3 DNA sequence: TGTGCCAGCAGCCTCCAGGGGGCACGCTACGAGCAGTACTTC. This sequence encodes CASSLQGARYEQYF.

This clone came up a few times. The J gene is TRBJ2-7, the V gene TRBV19; D is perhaps TRBD2 (6 bases). The CDR3 is made up of 14 amino acids. Germline CDR1 reads LNHDA; CDR2 reads SQIVND (reference sequence). The V end lost 1 base, the J end lost 3 bases, and 10 bases lay between the germline ends. In DNA form, the CDR3 reads TGTGCCAGTAGTATAGTAGGAGGGAACTACGAGCAGTACTTC. Protein sequence: CASSIVGGNYEQYF.

In this sample, this clone turned up a few times. The identical CDR3 is also encoded by other nucleotide sequences in the sample. The chain joins TRBV5-1 to TRBJ2-5; tentatively, D is TRBD1 (6 bases). The CDR3 has 14 amino acids. Germline assignment: CDR1 SGHRS and CDR2 YFSETQ. Trimming stripped 2 bases from V and 1 base from J, with 9 bases between. The CDR3 nucleotides read TGCGCCAGCAGCTTAGGACAGTCCCAAGAGACCCAGTACTTC. This encodes CASSLGQSQETQYF.

The chain carries TRBV6-1 and TRBJ1-5; TRBD1 is a possible D gene (5 bases). Trimming shortened V by 3 bases and J by 4 bases, and 13 bases separated the two germline ends. Germline-derived CDR1 and CDR2 are MNHNS and SASEGT. The length of the CDR3 is 15 residues. Written as DNA, the CDR3 is TGTGCCAGCAGTGACTCTGGGACGGATAATCAGCCCCAGCATTTT. It is translated as CASSDSGTDNQPQHF.

This clone was seen a few times. The J gene is TRBJ1-2, the V gene TRBV4-1, with D possibly matching TRBD1 (6 bases). Germline V gene sequence: CDR1 MGHRA, CDR2 YSYEKL. CDR3 length: 16 amino acids. V lost 2 bases and J 0 bases, leaving 13 bases between the germline ends. The CDR3 loop is CASSQPTGPTNYGYTF. The CDR3 bases are TGCGCCAGCAGCCAACCAACAGGGCCAACTAACTATGGCTACACCTTC.

V and J are TRBV2 and TRBJ2-7; D could derive from TRBD1 or TRBD2 (5 bases each). V was trimmed by 8 bases and J by 2 bases, leaving 13 bases between them. Germline values: CDR1 SNHLY, CDR2 FYNNEI. The CDR3 runs to 13 residues. The CDR3 loop reads CASGTPAPYEQYF. CDR3 DNA sequence: TGTGCCAGCGGGACGCCAGCGCCCTACGAGCAGTACTTC.

This clone was detected once. The chain uses TRBV28 and TRBJ1-5; D gene uncertain. The CDR3 runs to 14 residues. The V gene lost 3 bases and the J gene lost 2 bases, with 8 bases spanning the gap. Looked up from germline, CDR1 is MDHEN and CDR2 is SYDVKM. Written as DNA, the CDR3 is TGTGCCAGCAGTTTGGGGTTGGGCAATCAGCCCCAGCATTTT. Amino acid sequence: CASSLGLGNQPQHF. The full variable domain, completed using reference TRBV28 and TRBJ1-5, is DVKVTQSSRYLVKRTGEKVFLECVQDMDHENMFWYRQDPGLGLRLIYFSYDVKMKEKGDIPEGYSVSREKKERFSLILESASTNQTSMYLCASSLGLGNQPQHFGDGTRLSIL.

This chain links TRBV6-5 with TRBJ2-7; D may be TRBD1 or TRBD2 (5 bases each). V lost 3 bases and J lost 4, with 19 bases in between. This CDR3 is 16 amino acids long. Germline-derived CDR1 and CDR2 are MNHEY and SVGAGI. The CDR3 sequence is CASSYMGLEGPYEQYF. The CDR3, as DNA: TGTGCCAGCAGTTATATGGGCTTAGAGGGACCATACGAGCAGTACTTC.

The chain recombines TRBV23-1 with TRBJ2-1; D remains unclear. TRBV23-1 is designated an ORF whose function remains uncertain. This CDR3 has 14 amino acids. Trimming took 8 bases from V and 0 from J, leaving 11 bases between them. As DNA, the CDR3 is TGCGCCAGCCGGACCGTGAGCTCCTACAATGAGCAGTTCTTC. Translated: CASRTVSSYNEQFF.

There are a few counts of this clone. The rearrangement links TRBV4-2 to TRBJ2-2; tentative D call: TRBD2 (7 bases). Deletions cut 4 bases from V and 2 bases from J, with 20 bases between. CDR1 and CDR2 (germline): LGHNA, YNFKEQ. This CDR3 has 18 amino acids. CDR3 region: CASSPPGGSMLNTGELFF. CDR3 DNA sequence: TGTGCCAGCAGCCCACCGGGGGGCTCCATGCTTAACACCGGGGAGCTGTTTTTT.

This clone was found a few times. V and J are TRBV7-6 and TRBJ2-2; no definite D call. The CDR3 spans 12 residues. Trimming removed 6 bases from V and 5 bases from J, with 7 bases in between. CDR1 SGHVS and CDR2 FNYEAQ come from the germline V gene. The CDR3 nucleotides read TGTGCCAGCAGACCTCAAACCGGGGAGCTGTTTTTT. As protein: CASRPQTGELFF.

The sample holds a few counts of this clone. V gene TRBV7-9 combines with J gene TRBJ2-3; TRBD2 aligns across 8 bases. CDR1 is SEHNR and CDR2 is FQNEAQ in the germline V gene (reference sequence). The V gene end was trimmed by 5 bases and the J gene end by 3 bases; junction bases not matched to a gene: 10. The CDR3 is 16 residues long. The CDR3 protein is CASSLRGGPTTDTQYF. The CDR3 DNA reads as TGTGCCAGCAGCCTCCGGGGGGGACCCACTACAGATACGCAGTATTTT.

The gene calls are TRBV2 and TRBJ1-2; tentative D call: TRBD1 (6 bases). Germline-derived CDR1 and CDR2 are SNHLY and FYNNEI. Deletions cut 8 bases from V and 2 bases from J, with 9 bases between. The CDR3 loop spans 12 amino acids. The CDR3, as DNA: TGTGCCAGCGGGGGGCAGAACTATGGCTACACCTTC. Encoded protein: CASGGQNYGYTF.

This clone has more than one count but fewer than ten. This chain connects TRBV6-5 to TRBJ2-7, with 7 bases fitting TRBD1. CDR1 is MNHEY, CDR2 SVGAGI, per germline. J gave up 6 bases and V 6 bases, and 8 bases lay outside the gene matches. The CDR3 totals 13 residues. The chain's CDR3 is CASRATGVGEQYF. CDR3 coding DNA: TGTGCCAGCAGGGCAACAGGGGTCGGCGAGCAGTACTTC.

This clone was detected a few times. This chain uses TRBV15 with TRBJ1-5; TRBD1 is a possible D gene (5 bases). Trimming removed 8 bases from V and 0 bases from J, with 11 bases in between. From germline, CDR1 is LNHNV and CDR2 YYDKDF (reference sequence). The CDR3 contains 14 residues. The CDR3 nucleotides are TGTGCCACCTCAGGGATCGATAGCAATCAGCCCCAGCATTTT. Translated, it gives CATSGIDSNQPQHF.

This clone was seen a few times. The CDR3 protein is CATRQGPYQPQHF. The CDR3 DNA reads TGTGCCACCCGACAGGGTCCGTATCAGCCCCAGCATTTT. The chain employs TRBV2 and TRBJ1-5; 7 bases align to TRBD1. V was pared by 10 bases and J by 5 bases, with 8 bases of the junction left unmatched. This CDR3 region has 13 residues. Germline CDR1 reads SNHLY; CDR2 reads FYNNEI.

This chain uses TRBV7-2 with TRBJ2-1; TRBD2 aligns across 11 bases. With 4 bases clipped from V and 7 bases from J, the junction kept 12 bases outside the gene matches. The germline gives CDR1 SGHTA, CDR2 FQGNSA. This CDR3 spans 17 amino acids. CDR3 sequence: CASSSRTSGRTINEQFF. DNA of the CDR3: TGTGCCAGCAGCTCCAGGACTAGCGGGCGGACGATAAATGAGCAGTTCTTC.

This clone came up a few times. The chain uses TRBV4-1 and TRBJ2-1; 10 positions agree with TRBD2. V shed 0 bases, J shed 3 bases, and the junction held 2 bases outside the gene matches. CDR1 and CDR2 from the germline V gene are MGHRA and YSYEKL. The length of the CDR3 is 16 residues. The CDR3 sequence: CASSQDLAGDYNEQFF. The CDR3 nucleotides read TGCGCCAGCAGCCAAGACCTAGCGGGGGACTACAATGAGCAGTTCTTC.

This clone occurred a few times. The V gene is TRBV7-6, the J gene TRBJ2-7, with D possibly being TRBD2 (6 bases). The CDR3 contains 12 residues. The V gene's germline CDR1 is SGHVS and CDR2 FNYEAQ. V was trimmed by 0 bases and J by 6 bases, leaving 6 bases between them. For the CDR3, the DNA is TGTGCCAGCAGCTTAGCAGCGGGCGAGCAGTACTTC. This gives the protein CASSLAAGEQYF. Full variable domain (outside the CDR3, taken from reference TRBV7-6 and TRBJ2-7): GAGVSQSPRYKVTKRGQDVALRCDPISGHVSLYWYRQALGQGPEFLTYFNYEAQQDKSGLPNDRFSAERPEGSISTLTIQRTEQRDSAMYRCASSLAAGEQYFGPGTRLTVT.

This chain uses TRBV13 with TRBJ2-3; 10 bases map to TRBD2. Germline V CDR1 and CDR2: PRHDT, FYEKMQ (reference sequence). This CDR3 has 18 amino acids. V gave up 4 bases and J gave up 3 bases; unmatched junction bases: 13. DNA for the CDR3: TGTGCCAGCAGCTCATTTTACCTAGCGGGGGAGCAAACAGATACGCAGTATTTT. Its translation: CASSSFYLAGEQTDTQYF.